These 21 T cell receptor beta chains originate from one sample sequenced in a study of blood T cell repertoires in COVID-19. Sequenced by immunoSEQ multiplex PCR; TCRdb stores in-frame clones only, minus some. Of 65,000 to 75,000 clones in the sample, nearly 90% are singletons; the top ten hold approximately 5%. The sequenced sample was peripheral blood. All receptors derive from a woman in her 50s with active COVID-19.

This sequence joins TRBV6-6 and TRBJ1-1; D gene ambiguous. This CDR3 has 15 amino acids. Germline V gives CDR1 MNHNY, CDR2 SVGAGI (reference sequence). Trimming stripped 5 bases from V and 1 base from J, with 14 bases between. The DNA for the CDR3 is TGTGCCAGCAGTCCCCCCGGGGATTCGAACACTGAAGCTTTCTTT. Translated, it gives CASSPPGDSNTEAFF.

Points on this clone: Other nucleotide sequences from this sample produce the same CDR3. The chain couples TRBV7-9 to TRBJ1-5; D ambiguous. Trimming removed 0 bases from V and 1 base from J, with 13 bases in between. Germline V gives CDR1 SEHNR, CDR2 FQNEAQ (reference sequence). This CDR3 comprises 17 residues. The CDR3 loop reads CASSLAGRLGSNQPQHF. DNA for the CDR3: TGTGCCAGCAGCTTAGCAGGAAGGCTCGGGAGCAATCAGCCCCAGCATTTT.

The CDR3 loop is CASRRDSLYGYTF. The CDR3 DNA reads TGTGCCAGCCGCCGGGACAGCCTCTATGGCTACACCTTC. The genes are TRBV7-9 and TRBJ1-2, with TRBD1 matching over 7 bases. Germline V lookup: CDR1 SEHNR, CDR2 FQNEAQ (reference sequence). Trimming cost V 8 bases and J 4 bases; bases outside gene matches: 7. The CDR3 is 13 residues long.

The chain carries TRBV29-1 and TRBJ1-1; no definite D call. Germline V CDR1 and CDR2: SQVTM, ANQGSEA. The CDR3 consists of 16 residues. Deletions cut 4 bases from V and 1 base from J, with 19 bases between. CDR3 sequence reads: CSVGKSGQLWNTEAFF. The CDR3, as DNA: TGCAGCGTTGGCAAGTCAGGCCAACTGTGGAACACTGAAGCTTTCTTT.

J is TRBJ2-7 and V is TRBV4-1; 9 bases fit TRBD2. Trimming removed 4 bases from V and 5 bases from J; junction bases left unmatched: 15. Germline-derived CDR1 and CDR2 are MGHRA and YSYEKL. CDR3 length: 17 residues. The CDR3 protein is CASSPPGGGRALNEQYF. The CDR3 nucleotides read TGCGCCAGCAGCCCCCCGGGGGGCGGGAGGGCCCTCAACGAGCAGTACTTC.

CDR3 sequence reads: CASSMSGQLAFF. The CDR3 DNA follows: TGTGCCAGTAGTATGTCTGGGCAACTGGCTTTCTTT. V and J are TRBV19 and TRBJ1-1; D gene uncertain. Germline CDR1 LNHDA, CDR2 SQIVND (reference sequence). The V and J ends lost 3 bases and 11 bases respectively, with 13 bases between them. The CDR3 covers 12 residues.

A single count supports this clone. The chain recombines TRBV19 with TRBJ1-1; possible D gene TRBD1, 5 bases. The germline CDR1 and CDR2 sequences are LNHDA and SQIVND (reference sequence). Between the trimmed V and J ends, which lost 6 bases and 2 bases, there was a span of 16 bases. This CDR3 is built from 15 residues. The DNA for the CDR3 is TGTGCCAGTAGCTATGCGGGACGGATTAACACTGAAGCTTTCTTT. This sequence encodes CASSYAGRINTEAFF.

The chain is built from TRBV9 and TRBJ2-1; unclear D gene. V dropped 4 bases and J dropped 6 bases, with 11 bases sitting between them. The CDR3 consists of 13 residues. Germline V CDR1 and CDR2: SGDLS, YYNGEE. In DNA form, the CDR3 reads TGTGCCAGCAGCCCCAACTCAGGCAATGAGCAGTTCTTC. Protein product: CASSPNSGNEQFF.

The chain is built from TRBV3-1 (or the pseudogene TRBV3-2) and TRBJ2-3; 11 bases map to TRBD1. Losses at the gene ends were 4 bases for V and 4 bases for J; bases not matched to a gene: 16. Germline-derived CDR1 and CDR2 are LGHDT and YNNKEL (reference sequence). CDR3 length: 19 residues. The CDR3 region has the DNA TGTGCCAGCAGCCGCAGTCCCCGGACAGGGGGCATATGGGCAGATACGCAGTATTTT. Translating gives CASSRSPRTGGIWADTQYF.

The chain is built from TRBV4-1 and TRBJ2-1, with a weak D call TRBD2 (5 bases). The CDR3 runs to 14 residues. The germline V gene has CDR1 MGHRA and CDR2 YSYEKL. V was shortened by 0 bases and J by 5 bases, with 8 bases between the two germline ends. For the CDR3, the DNA is TGCGCCAGCAGCCAAGATCACGGGGACAATGAGCAGTTCTTC. This codes for CASSQDHGDNEQFF.

The chain uses TRBV12-5 and TRBJ2-5; TRBD1 matches at 8 bases. This CDR3 has 15 amino acids. V trimming: 6 bases; J trimming: 0 bases; junction bases outside the gene matches: 6. The germline CDR1 and CDR2 sequences are LGHNT and FRNRAP. This chain's CDR3 is CASGSGQADQETQYF. The CDR3 bases are TGTGCTAGTGGATCGGGACAGGCGGACCAAGAGACCCAGTACTTC.

The V call is TRBV18, the J call TRBJ2-5, with 9 bases lining up with TRBD1. The CDR3 loop spans 14 amino acids. Germline V gene sequence: CDR1 KGHSH, CDR2 LQKENI. V was pared by 3 bases and J by 2 bases, with 1 base of the junction left unmatched. The chain's CDR3 is CASSPGQGQETQYF. DNA for the CDR3: TGTGCCAGCTCACCGGGACAGGGACAAGAGACCCAGTACTTC.

This sequence joins TRBV7-9 and TRBJ2-7; D is unclear. Trimming shortened V by 2 bases and J by 1 base, and 6 bases separated the two germline ends. The CDR3 has 13 amino acids. CDR1 SEHNR and CDR2 FQNEAQ come from the germline V gene (reference sequence). The CDR3 sequence: CASSLPGSYEQYF. The CDR3 bases are TGTGCCAGCAGCTTACCGGGTTCCTACGAGCAGTACTTC.

The J gene is TRBJ2-1, the V gene TRBV19, with D perhaps matching TRBD2 (6 bases). This CDR3 is built from 15 residues. V gave up 5 bases and J gave up 3 bases, with 14 bases separating them. Germline V gives CDR1 LNHDA, CDR2 SQIVND (reference sequence). This CDR3 reads CASSAAGQGYNEQFF. In nucleotides, the CDR3 is TGTGCCAGTAGTGCAGCGGGCCAGGGCTACAATGAGCAGTTCTTC.

The gene calls are TRBV7-7 and TRBJ2-2; D possibly corresponds to TRBD2 (6 bases). Looked up from germline, CDR1 is SSHAT and CDR2 is FNYEAQ (reference sequence). V lost 5 bases to trimming and J lost 4 bases, with 11 bases between them. The CDR3 has 14 amino acids. The CDR3 reads CASSGTAGTGELFF. For the CDR3, the DNA is TGTGCCAGCAGCGGGACTGCGGGCACCGGGGAGCTGTTTTTT.

The genes are TRBV6-5 and TRBJ2-3, with unresolved D. CDR1 MNHEY and CDR2 SVGAGI come from the germline V gene. This CDR3 contains 16 residues. The germline V and J ends were trimmed by 2 bases and 0 bases, with 12 bases remaining between them. The CDR3 DNA is TGTGCCAGCAGTTACGTGGCGGCCCTGAGCACAGATACGCAGTATTTT. Translation: CASSYVAALSTDTQYF.

The chain employs TRBV2 and TRBJ2-7; 9 bases match TRBD2. The CDR3 length is 16 residues. CDR1 and CDR2 (germline): SNHLY, FYNNEI. With 6 bases clipped from V and 0 bases from J, the junction kept 9 bases outside the gene matches. In DNA, the CDR3 is TGTGCCAGCAGGTCCTTTAGCGGGGGCCTCTCCTACGAGCAGTACTTC. It is translated as CASRSFSGGLSYEQYF.

Only one count was recorded for this clone. The V and J genes are TRBV7-2 and TRBJ2-5; 7 bases match TRBD1. After removal of 5 bases from V and 4 bases from J, the junction contained 4 bases not matched to a gene. Germline CDR1 and CDR2: SGHTA and FQGNSA. The CDR3 extends over 13 amino acids. In nucleotides, the CDR3 is TGTGCCAGCAGCAGGGGGCAGGGAGAGACCCAGTACTTC. Encoded protein: CASSRGQGETQYF.

J is TRBJ2-1 and V is TRBV4-1; the match to TRBD2 covers 7 bases. The CDR3 extends over 16 amino acids. Losses at the gene ends were 2 bases for V and 3 bases for J; bases not matched to a gene: 7. From germline, CDR1 is MGHRA and CDR2 YSYEKL. The CDR3 DNA reads TGCGCCAGCAGCCAAAGTGAAAGCGGGGTCTACAATGAGCAGTTCTTC. This translates into CASSQSESGVYNEQFF.

The chain has TRBV5-1 and TRBJ2-7; 9 bases are a match to TRBD1. V lost 7 bases, J lost 3 bases, and 11 bases stayed unmatched. The CDR3 sequence is 15 residues long. Germline V gives CDR1 SGHRS, CDR2 YFSETQ. The CDR3 coding sequence is TGCGCCAGCGGGGTAGGGGGGACAGGGATCTACGAGCAGTACTTC. Its translation: CASGVGGTGIYEQYF.

This clone was detected only a few times. The V call is TRBV10-1, the J call TRBJ2-7, with a tentative D call TRBD1 (6 bases). This CDR3 spans 14 amino acids. V was cut by 3 bases and J by 7 bases, with 16 bases left in between. Germline-derived CDR1 and CDR2 are WNHNN and SYGVQD (reference sequence). As DNA, the CDR3 is TGCGCCAGCAGTGAAGGACAGACCTACGGGGAGCAGTACTTC. Residues: CASSEGQTYGEQYF.